The 26 T cell receptor beta chains below all came from one sample that was sequenced in a study of OX40 agonist ivuxolimab in advanced cancers. Produced via immunoSEQ multiplex PCR; TCRdb's table is partial and in-frame only. The profile shows about 120,000 clones, 75% to 90% of them singletons. Sequenced material: CD4+ or CD8+ T cells sorted from blood, taken in a trial of the OX40 agonist ivuxolimab. The receptor source for this set is an adult with an advanced solid tumor such as melanoma, head and neck, liver or kidney cancer.

V gene TRBV28 combines with J gene TRBJ1-4, with D maybe TRBD1 (6 bases). Germline assignment: CDR1 MDHEN and CDR2 SYDVKM. V was shortened by 7 bases and J by 2 bases, with 17 bases between the two germline ends. This CDR3 has 16 amino acids. This chain's CDR3 is CASTTEGGETNEKLFF. The CDR3 DNA sequence: TGTGCCAGCACCACCGAGGGGGGGGAGACTAATGAAAAACTGTTTTTT.

The chain carries TRBV19 and TRBJ2-2; D gene uncertain. This CDR3 has 17 amino acids. The ends were cut back, 5 bases at V and 3 bases at J, with 19 bases in the middle. Germline V gene sequence: CDR1 LNHDA, CDR2 SQIVND (reference sequence). The CDR3 sequence is CASSLQATGLYTGELFF. The CDR3 region has the DNA TGTGCCAGTAGTCTCCAAGCTACCGGGCTCTACACCGGGGAGCTGTTTTTT.

This chain joins TRBV19 and TRBJ2-2; 10 bases agree with TRBD1. Germline lookup yields CDR1 LNHDA and CDR2 SQIVND (reference sequence). Trimming removed 4 bases from V and 4 bases from J; junction bases left unmatched: 9. There are 17 residues in the CDR3. CDR3 residues: CASSSPGTGVSTGELFF. CDR3 sequence (DNA): TGTGCCAGTAGTAGCCCCGGGACAGGGGTGAGCACCGGGGAGCTGTTTTTT.

The CDR3 reads CASSQDRFGGAYRETQYF. The DNA for the CDR3 is TGCGCCAGCAGCCAAGATAGGTTCGGGGGGGCTTACCGAGAGACCCAGTACTTC. The rearrangement joins TRBV4-1 to TRBJ2-5; 8 positions agree with TRBD2. Per germline, CDR1 MGHRA and CDR2 YSYEKL. The ends lost 0 bases at V and 4 bases at J; junction bases unmatched: 13. CDR3 length: 18 residues.

This clone was detected only a few times. The chain employs TRBV6-5 and TRBJ1-6; 8 bases align to TRBD1. V trimming: 2 bases; J trimming: 9 bases; junction bases outside the gene matches: 9. The CDR3 runs 16 residues. Germline values: CDR1 MNHEY, CDR2 SVGAGI. The CDR3 reads CASSYSPGQGISPLHF. The CDR3 DNA reads as TGTGCCAGCAGTTACAGTCCCGGACAGGGTATTTCACCCCTCCACTTT.

The V gene is TRBV6-5, the J gene TRBJ2-3, with D perhaps TRBD1 (6 bases). V was pared by 8 bases and J by 6 bases, with 9 bases between. CDR3 length equals 11 residues. Germline lookup yields CDR1 MNHEY and CDR2 SVGAGI. Here the CDR3 DNA reads TGTGCCAGCGCCAGGGGCGATACGCAGTATTTT. Amino acid sequence: CASARGDTQYF.

The chain carries TRBV30 and TRBJ2-4; D is ambiguous. Germline CDR1 is GTSNPN and CDR2 is SVGIG (reference sequence). This CDR3 region has 15 residues. Trimming cost V 1 base and J 0 bases, with 10 bases left between them. CDR3 DNA: TGTGCCTGGAGTGGACGGCTTTTAGCCAAAAACATTCAGTACTTC. The encoded protein is CAWSGRLLAKNIQYF.

The chain joins TRBV7-2 to TRBJ1-2; TRBD1 is a possible D gene (5 bases). Germline V lookup: CDR1 SGHTA, CDR2 FQGNSA. The CDR3 runs 14 residues. V was shortened by 4 bases and J by 5 bases, with 14 bases between the two germline ends. CDR3 sequence: CASSSRDPLYGYTF. The CDR3 region has the DNA TGTGCCAGCAGCTCCCGGGACCCTCTTTATGGCTACACCTTC.

This clone appeared once. This sequence joins TRBV11-1 and TRBJ1-1; 8 bases match TRBD1. Germline trimming cut 4 bases from V and 9 bases from J; bases unmatched to any gene: 4. Germline loops: CDR1 SGHAT, CDR2 FQDESV (reference sequence). The CDR3 length is 12 residues. CDR3 residues: CASSSGGPQAFF. CDR3 sequence (DNA): TGTGCCAGCAGCTCAGGGGGCCCCCAAGCTTTCTTT.

This chain links TRBV9 with TRBJ2-5, with 11 positions matching TRBD2. Germline V gene lookup returns CDR1 SGDLS and CDR2 YYNGEE. V dropped 4 bases and J dropped 0; count of bases not matched to a gene: 17. This CDR3 spans 20 amino acids. CDR3 in amino acids: CASSHPTHASGGTYQETQYF. The CDR3 region has the DNA TGTGCCAGCAGCCATCCTACTCACGCTAGCGGGGGGACGTACCAAGAGACCCAGTACTTC.

The chain recombines TRBV6-6 with TRBJ1-2; D uncertain. Germline-derived CDR1 and CDR2 are MNHNY and SVGAGI (reference sequence). Trimming pared 4 bases from V and 4 bases from J, leaving 16 bases between. The CDR3 has 15 residues. The CDR3: CASSSGLGQVYGYTF. In nucleotides, the CDR3 is TGTGCCAGCAGTTCGGGGTTAGGGCAGGTCTATGGCTACACCTTC.

This clone turned up a few times. The rearrangement uses TRBV10-1 and TRBJ1-3; no firm D call. This CDR3 has 13 amino acids. V lost 3 bases and J lost 4, with 7 bases in between. CDR1 WNHNN and CDR2 SYGVQD come from the germline V gene (reference sequence). The CDR3: CASSESRGNTIYF. CDR3 sequence (DNA): TGCGCCAGCAGTGAAAGTCGAGGAAACACCATATATTTT.

V is TRBV5-4 and J is TRBJ1-3; D call uncertain. The V gene's germline CDR1 is SGHNT and CDR2 YYREEE (reference sequence). V shed 3 bases and J shed 0 bases, with 7 bases lying between them. CDR3 length equals 14 residues. CDR3 protein: CASSSAVSGNTIYF. CDR3 DNA sequence: TGTGCCAGCAGCTCGGCAGTCTCTGGAAACACCATATATTTT.

This chain links TRBV11-3 with TRBJ2-7; D is unresolved. Germline V gives CDR1 SGHNT, CDR2 YENEEA. Trimming cost V 5 bases and J 2 bases, with 10 bases left between them. The CDR3 loop spans 13 amino acids. The CDR3: CASSPDTTYEQYF. CDR3 DNA sequence: TGTGCCAGCAGCCCCGACACCACCTACGAGCAGTACTTC.

This clone has only one observation. The rearrangement uses TRBV15 and TRBJ2-5; 10 positions match TRBD2. Germline V CDR1 and CDR2: LNHNV, YYDKDF (reference sequence). After removal of 2 bases from V and 5 bases from J, the junction contained 5 bases not matched to a gene. This CDR3 region has 15 residues. CDR3 in DNA: TGTGCCACCAGCAGAAATAGCGGGGGGTTGGAGACCCAGTACTTC. This gives the protein CATSRNSGGLETQYF. The entire variable domain, with the rest obtained from reference TRBV15 and TRBJ2-5, is as follows: DAMVIQNPRYQVTQFGKPVTLSCSQTLNHNVMYWYQQKSSQAPKLLFHYYDKDFNNEADTPDNFQSRRPNTSFCFLDIRSPGLGDTAMYLCATSRNSGGLETQYFGPGTRLLVL.

CDR3 region: CASKQTGELSPLHF. CDR3 nucleotides: TGTGCCAGCAAACAAACCGGGGAGCTGTCACCCCTCCACTTT. The chain is built from TRBV25-1 and TRBJ1-6; D ambiguous. CDR1 is MGHDK, CDR2 SYGVNS, per germline. The CDR3 spans 14 residues. Trimming removed 7 bases from V and 10 bases from J, with 17 bases in between.

The chain recombines TRBV30 with TRBJ1-1; D ambiguous. V dropped 4 bases and J dropped 0 bases, with 12 bases sitting between them. CDR1 and CDR2 (germline): GTSNPN, SVGIG (reference sequence). The CDR3 loop spans 14 amino acids. The DNA of the CDR3 is TGTGCCTGGAACGTAGACCTAATGAACACTGAAGCTTTCTTT. Protein product: CAWNVDLMNTEAFF.

This clone was observed a single time. At the DNA level, this CDR3 is encoded by other sequences in the same sample as well. The chain recombines TRBV7-2 with TRBJ1-2; no firm D call. There are 13 residues in the CDR3. Germline V CDR1 and CDR2: SGHTA, FQGNSA. The V end was cut by 3 bases, the J end by 7 bases, with 12 bases between. This CDR3 reads CASSLTGLGGYTF. CDR3 nucleotide sequence: TGTGCCAGCAGCTTGACGGGTCTTGGTGGCTACACCTTC.

V gene TRBV7-2 combines with J gene TRBJ2-5, with a tentative D call TRBD2 (7 bases). CDR1 is SGHTA and CDR2 is FQGNSA in the germline V gene. V gave up 2 bases and J gave up 5 bases, with 12 bases separating them. The CDR3 has 14 amino acids. This CDR3 is CASSLLGGRETQYF. The DNA for the CDR3 is TGTGCCAGCAGCTTACTGGGGGGGCGGGAGACCCAGTACTTC.

This chain uses TRBV14 with TRBJ2-6; D uncertain. The V and J ends lost 1 base and 12 bases respectively, with 10 bases between them. The CDR3 extends over 13 amino acids. Germline V lookup: CDR1 SGHDN, CDR2 FVKESK. CDR3 amino acids: CASSQVGNGVLTF. In DNA form, the CDR3 reads TGTGCCAGCAGCCAAGTCGGTAATGGCGTCCTGACTTTC. The whole variable domain, filled in from reference TRBV14 and TRBJ2-6, reads EAGVTQFPSHSVIEKGQTVTLRCDPISGHDNLYWYRRVMGKEIKFLLHFVKESKQDESGMPNNRFLAERTGGTYSTLKVQPAELEDSGVYFCASSQVGNGVLTFGAGSRLTVL.

To note about this clone: Other DNA sequences from this sample encode an identical CDR3 as well. This chain joins TRBV5-6 and TRBJ1-2; D gene uncertain. The germline CDR1 and CDR2 sequences are SGHDT and YYEEEE. Between the trimmed V and J ends, which lost 0 bases and 4 bases, there was a span of 7 bases. This CDR3 has 13 residues. CDR3 in DNA: TGTGCCAGCAGCTTGGCGGGGAGCTATGGCTACACCTTC. Its protein is CASSLAGSYGYTF.

This CDR3 is CASSSTRATGYTF. CDR3 nucleotides: TGTGCCAGCAGTTCCACAAGGGCTACTGGCTACACCTTC. The J gene is TRBJ1-2, the V gene TRBV6-5; D gene unclear. V lost 4 bases, J lost 7 bases, and 13 bases lay in between. The CDR3 consists of 13 residues. Germline loops: CDR1 MNHEY, CDR2 SVGAGI.

The rearrangement uses TRBV4-3 and TRBJ2-2; possibly TRBD1 or TRBD2 for D (5 bases each). V dropped 3 bases and J dropped 1 base, with 12 bases sitting between them. The CDR3 is 16 residues long. The germline CDR1 and CDR2 sequences are LGHNA and YSLEER. DNA of the CDR3: TGCGCCAGCAGCCAGTCCGGGACGGAGAACACCGGGGAGCTGTTTTTT. Translating gives CASSQSGTENTGELFF.

The chain joins TRBV7-8 to TRBJ2-7; TRBD1 aligns across 8 bases. Germline V CDR1 and CDR2: SGHVS, FQNEAQ. J lost 4 bases, V lost 1 base, and 12 bases had no gene match. The CDR3 consists of 17 residues. CDR3: CASSLEPGRGQAYEQYF. CDR3 sequence (DNA): TGTGCCAGCAGCTTAGAGCCCGGAAGGGGACAGGCTTACGAGCAGTACTTC.

The chain links TRBV9 to TRBJ2-5, with TRBD2 matching over 7 bases. CDR1 and CDR2 (germline): SGDLS, YYNGEE. V shed 0 bases and J 3 bases; nucleotides not matched to a gene: 5. The CDR3 runs to 15 residues. The CDR3 here is CASSVEASGKETQYF. For the CDR3, the DNA is TGTGCCAGCAGCGTAGAGGCTAGCGGCAAAGAGACCCAGTACTTC.

The gene calls are TRBV7-2 and TRBJ1-2; maybe TRBD1 (5 bases). Trimming stripped 1 base from V and 8 bases from J, with 11 bases between. This CDR3 is built from 13 residues. Per the germline V gene, CDR1 is SGHTA and CDR2 is FQGNSA. The CDR3 reads CASSLGVGEGYTF. The CDR3 nucleotides read TGTGCCAGCAGCTTAGGGGTGGGGGAAGGCTACACCTTC.